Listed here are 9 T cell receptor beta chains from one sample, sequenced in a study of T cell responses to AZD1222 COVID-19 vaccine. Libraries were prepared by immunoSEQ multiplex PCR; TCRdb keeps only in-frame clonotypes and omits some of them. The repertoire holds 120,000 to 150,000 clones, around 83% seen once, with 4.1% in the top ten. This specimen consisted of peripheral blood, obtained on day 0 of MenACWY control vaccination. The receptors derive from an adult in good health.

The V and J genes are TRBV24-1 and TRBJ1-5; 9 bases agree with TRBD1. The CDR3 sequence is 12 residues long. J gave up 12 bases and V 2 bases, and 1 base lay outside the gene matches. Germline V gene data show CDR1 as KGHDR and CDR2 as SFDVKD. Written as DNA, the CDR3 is TGTGCCACCAGTGATTCGGACAGGGGCCAGCATTTT. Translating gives CATSDSDRGQHF.

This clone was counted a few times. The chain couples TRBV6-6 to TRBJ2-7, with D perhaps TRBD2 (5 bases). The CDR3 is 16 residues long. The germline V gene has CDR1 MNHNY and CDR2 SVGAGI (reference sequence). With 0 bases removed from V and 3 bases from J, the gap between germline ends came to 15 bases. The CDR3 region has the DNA TGTGCCAGCAGTTACTCGAGCATGAGGGCTTACTACGAGCAGTACGTC. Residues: CASSYSSMRAYYEQYV.

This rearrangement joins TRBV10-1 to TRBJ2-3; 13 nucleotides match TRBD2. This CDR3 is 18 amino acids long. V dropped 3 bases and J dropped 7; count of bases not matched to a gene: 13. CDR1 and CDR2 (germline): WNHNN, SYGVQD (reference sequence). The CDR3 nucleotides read TGCGCCAGCAGTGATGAGGGGACTAGCGGGGCCAATCGGCATACGCAGTATTTT. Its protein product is CASSDEGTSGANRHTQYF.

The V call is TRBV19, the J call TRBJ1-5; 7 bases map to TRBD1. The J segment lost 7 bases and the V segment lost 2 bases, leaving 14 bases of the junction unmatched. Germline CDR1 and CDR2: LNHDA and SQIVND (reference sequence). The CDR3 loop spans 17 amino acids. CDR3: CASSINRDSAAGQPQHF. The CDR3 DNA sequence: TGTGCCAGTAGTATAAACAGGGACAGTGCCGCAGGCCAGCCCCAGCATTTT.

The CDR3 DNA is TGTGCCAGCAGTTACCGGGAGCTCTCCTACGAGCAGTACTTC. Its translation: CASSYRELSYEQYF. The chain links TRBV6-5 to TRBJ2-7, with D perhaps TRBD2 (6 bases). The CDR3 is made up of 14 amino acids. V was clipped by 2 bases and J by 0 bases, with 8 bases between them. Germline CDR1 and CDR2: MNHEY and SVGAGI.

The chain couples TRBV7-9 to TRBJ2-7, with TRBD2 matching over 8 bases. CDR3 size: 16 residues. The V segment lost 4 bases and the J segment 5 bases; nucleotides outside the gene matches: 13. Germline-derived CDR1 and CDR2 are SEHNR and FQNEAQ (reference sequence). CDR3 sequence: CASSSYSSGGNNEQYF. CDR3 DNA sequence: TGTGCCAGCAGCTCCTACTCCTCGGGGGGGAACAACGAGCAGTACTTC.

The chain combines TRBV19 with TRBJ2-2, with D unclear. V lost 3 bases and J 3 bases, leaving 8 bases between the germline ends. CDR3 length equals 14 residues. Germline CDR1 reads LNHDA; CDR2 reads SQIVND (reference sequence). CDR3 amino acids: CASSILADTGELFF. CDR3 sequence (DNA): TGTGCCAGTAGTATTTTGGCGGACACCGGGGAGCTGTTTTTT. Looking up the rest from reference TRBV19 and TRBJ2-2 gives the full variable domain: DGGITQSPKYLFRKEGQNVTLSCEQNLNHDAMYWYRQDPGQGLRLIYYSQIVNDFQKGDIAEGYSVSREKKESFPLTVTSAQKNPTAFYLCASSILADTGELFFGEGSRLTVL.

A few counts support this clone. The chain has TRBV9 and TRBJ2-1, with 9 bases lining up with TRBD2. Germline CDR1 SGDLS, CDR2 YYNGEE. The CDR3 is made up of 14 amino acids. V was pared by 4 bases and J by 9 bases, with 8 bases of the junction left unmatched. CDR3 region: CASSTAGGPREQFF. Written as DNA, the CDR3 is TGTGCCAGCAGCACGGCGGGGGGGCCCCGTGAGCAGTTCTTC.

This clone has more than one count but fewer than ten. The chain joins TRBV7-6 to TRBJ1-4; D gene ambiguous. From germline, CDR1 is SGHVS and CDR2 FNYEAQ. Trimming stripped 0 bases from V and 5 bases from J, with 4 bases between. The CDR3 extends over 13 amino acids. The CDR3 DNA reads TGTGCCAGCAGCTTAGCAGAAAATGAAAAACTGTTTTTT. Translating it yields CASSLAENEKLFF.